This passage covers 13 T cell receptor beta chains from one sample sequenced in a study of T-cell reconstitution after alpha-beta-depleted transplantation in children. TCRbeta library construction was performed incorporating unique molecular identifiers. TCRdb re-called the PCR reads through MiXCR, storing one row per CDR3 protein. In the table there are approximately 340,000 distinct CDR3 sequences, around a tenth of which are singletons. Sample: PBMCs from the stem cell graft donor, taken from the stem cell graft. The source is a human donor who donated a stem cell graft to a child with acute lymphoblastic leukemia.

This clonotype appeared a few times. The V and J genes are TRBV6-2 or TRBV6-3 and TRBJ2-1; 7 bases line up with TRBD2. J gave up 4 bases and V 0 bases, and 15 bases lay outside the gene matches. Per germline, CDR1 MNHEY and CDR2 SVGEGT. The CDR3 runs to 19 residues. CDR3 nucleotides: TGTGCCAGCAGTTACTCGATTCCGAGAACTAGCGCCACTTACAATGAGCAGTTCTTC. Protein sequence: CASSYSIPRTSATYNEQFF.

This clonotype was observed a handful of times. Written as DNA, the CDR3 is TGTGCCAGCAGCTTAACGTTTACATCCAATGAGCAGTTCTTC. Residues: CASSLTFTSNEQFF. The chain has TRBV7-3 and TRBJ2-1, with unresolved D. The germline gives CDR1 SGHTA, CDR2 FQGTGA. The CDR3 is 14 residues long. Between the trimmed V and J ends, which lost 0 bases and 6 bases, there was a span of 9 bases.

This clonotype was counted only a few times. The chain uses TRBV7-2 and TRBJ2-1; possibly TRBD2 for D (5 bases). The CDR3 runs to 12 residues. The germline V gene encodes CDR1 SGHTA and CDR2 FQGNSA. V was pared by 5 bases and J by 10 bases, with 12 bases between. The CDR3 DNA reads as TGTGCCAGCAGCCCCATGGGAGTGGAGCAGTTCTTC. Its translation: CASSPMGVEQFF.

This clonotype was observed a handful of times. The V and J genes are TRBV5-1 and TRBJ2-3; TRBD2 matches 13 bases. Trimming at V came to 1 base and at J to 5 bases, leaving 1 base not matched to a gene. The germline V gene has CDR1 SGHRS and CDR2 YFSETQ. This CDR3 has 15 residues. CDR3 sequence reads: CASSLTSGREDTQYF. The DNA for the CDR3 is TGCGCCAGCAGCTTGACTAGCGGGAGGGAAGATACGCAGTATTTT.

This clonotype was observed a few times. The chain carries TRBV28 and TRBJ2-1; D perhaps matches TRBD1 (6 bases). The V gene lost 8 bases and the J gene lost 5 bases, with 16 bases spanning the gap. Germline CDR1 reads MDHEN; CDR2 reads SYDVKM. The CDR3 sequence is 14 residues long. CDR3 in amino acids: CASYSGAPDNEQFF. The CDR3 DNA follows: TGTGCCAGCTATTCAGGGGCCCCAGACAATGAGCAGTTCTTC.

In this sample, this clonotype turned up many times. The genes are TRBV27 and TRBJ1-2, with D possibly TRBD1 on 6 matching bases. The CDR3 runs 14 residues. V dropped 6 bases and J dropped 2 bases, with 13 bases sitting between them. CDR1 and CDR2 (germline): MNHEY, SMNVEV (reference sequence). Here the CDR3 reads CASSLGQGNYGYTF. As DNA, the CDR3 is TGTGCCAGCAGCTTAGGGCAGGGGAACTATGGCTACACCTTC.

This chain's CDR3 is CAVRTSGYNEQFF. The CDR3, as DNA: TGTGCCGTACGGACTAGCGGGTACAATGAGCAGTTCTTC. The chain carries TRBV14 and TRBJ2-1; 11 positions match TRBD2. The CDR3 has 13 residues. J was trimmed by 4 bases and V by 11 bases; bases with no gene match: 4. The germline CDR1 and CDR2 sequences are SGHDN and FVKESK. The complete variable domain, with remaining parts taken from reference TRBV14 and TRBJ2-1, reads EAGVTQFPSHSVIEKGQTVTLRCDPISGHDNLYWYRRVMGKEIKFLLHFVKESKQDESGMPNNRFLAERTGGTYSTLKVQPAELEDSGVYFCAVRTSGYNEQFFGPGTRLTVL.

This clonotype has ten or more counts. The chain recombines TRBV4-1 with TRBJ2-1; D is undetermined. V was pared by 1 base and J by 5 bases, with 9 bases between. Germline V gene sequence: CDR1 MGHRA, CDR2 YSYEKL. This CDR3 region has 14 residues. The CDR3 coding sequence is TGCGCCAGCAGCCAAGTTCGGCTGAACAATGAGCAGTTCTTC. This codes for CASSQVRLNNEQFF.

This clonotype was counted once. Germline and junction disagree at one end, which may indicate a read error. The CDR3 DNA follows: TGTGCCAGCACCCAAGATCCGGGCGGGACAGGGCACAATGAGCAGTTCTTC. Translated: CASTQDPGGTGHNEQFF. This chain joins TRBV3-1 and TRBJ2-1; TRBD1 matches at 9 bases. In germline, CDR1 is LGHDT, CDR2 YNNKEL (reference sequence). This CDR3 has 17 amino acids.

This clonotype was counted a few times. The chain recombines TRBV15 with TRBJ2-1; D not resolved. Germline V gives CDR1 LNHNV, CDR2 YYDKDF (reference sequence). The CDR3 consists of 17 residues. Trimming took 3 bases from V and 0 from J, leaving 15 bases between them. The CDR3 bases are TGTGCCACCAGCAGTACATTAGCAGGCAGCTCCTACAATGAGCAGTTCTTC. Its protein is CATSSTLAGSSYNEQFF.

A few counts support this clonotype. V gene TRBV7-2 combines with J gene TRBJ2-3, with TRBD2 as a possible D gene (6 bases). CDR3 length equals 16 residues. V was shortened by 5 bases and J by 0 bases, with 15 bases between the two germline ends. From germline, CDR1 is SGHTA and CDR2 FQGNSA. CDR3 loop: CASSTTLAASTDTQYF. As DNA, the CDR3 is TGTGCCAGCAGCACCACCTTAGCGGCTAGCACAGATACGCAGTATTTT.

This clonotype was observed a few times. The rearrangement joins TRBV6-1 to TRBJ2-1; 7 positions match TRBD2. Germline values: CDR1 MNHNS, CDR2 SASEGT. The CDR3 loop spans 17 amino acids. With 6 bases clipped from V and 8 bases from J, the junction kept 19 bases outside the gene matches. CDR3 coding DNA: TGTGCCAGCAGCCGAGGTAAGGGACTACCGGACCCCCATGAGCAGTTCTTC. Translation: CASSRGKGLPDPHEQFF.

V usage is TRBV27 and J usage is TRBJ1-1; TRBD1 is a possible D gene (6 bases). V gave up 6 bases and J gave up 3 bases, with 11 bases separating them. The CDR3 runs to 13 residues. The V gene's germline CDR1 is MNHEY and CDR2 SMNVEV (reference sequence). CDR3 in DNA: TGTGCCAGCAGCTGGAAGGGGGACACTGAAGCTTTCTTT. It is translated as CASSWKGDTEAFF.